One sample yielded the 32 T cell receptor beta chains listed below, sequenced in a study of human T cells and chemical hapten exposure. Time point noted: patch test 2, 6 weeks after DPC sensitization. The treatment here: therapeutic diphenylcyclopropenone sensitization with weekly scalp DPC. TCRdb itself ran the RACE reads through MiXCR, one entry per CDR3 protein. Of 110,000 to 150,000 distinct CDR3 sequences in the sample, about 12% are singletons; the top ten hold approximately 1.3%. The specimen was whole blood, collected in connection with sensitization to the hapten diphenylcyclopropenone (DPC). The receptors originated from a woman between 50 and 59 years old with alopecia areata. Some clones in this sample may be carry-over from other donors' samples.

This clonotype was observed many times. The chain is built from TRBV29-1 and TRBJ1-5, with 9 positions matching TRBD1. Germline assignment: CDR1 SQVTM and CDR2 ANQGSEA. Losses at the gene ends were 6 bases for V and 5 bases for J; bases not matched to a gene: 5. This CDR3 is 13 amino acids long. This CDR3 reads CSVATGGHQPQHF. The CDR3 nucleotides are TGCAGCGTAGCTACAGGGGGCCATCAGCCCCAGCATTTT.

This clonotype showed up many times. J is TRBJ2-1 and V is TRBV5-1; 12 bases agree with TRBD2. This CDR3 has 19 residues. The J segment lost 2 bases and the V segment lost 7 bases, leaving 16 bases of the junction unmatched. Germline CDR1 reads SGHRS; CDR2 reads YFSETQ. This CDR3 reads CASRMLLETSGRAYNEQFF. The CDR3 nucleotides read TGCGCCAGCCGCATGCTTCTTGAGACTAGCGGGAGAGCCTACAATGAGCAGTTCTTC.

The chain links TRBV11-3 to TRBJ2-2; D is undetermined. V lost 2 bases and J 0 bases, leaving 7 bases between the germline ends. Germline CDR1 SGHNT, CDR2 YENEEA. This CDR3 has 15 amino acids. CDR3 amino acids: CASSLRTTNTGELFF. In DNA form, the CDR3 reads TGTGCCAGCAGCTTAAGAACAACGAACACCGGGGAGCTGTTTTTT.

The chain uses TRBV20-1 and TRBJ2-3, with no clear D. The CDR3 sequence is 14 residues long. CDR1 and CDR2 (germline): DFQATT, SNEGSKA (reference sequence). V was cut by 2 bases and J by 0 bases, with 9 bases left in between. CDR3 DNA sequence: TGCAGTGCTAGAAAAGATACTAGCACAGATACGCAGTATTTT. Amino acids: CSARKDTSTDTQYF.

This clonotype has a handful of counts. The V and J genes are TRBV15 and TRBJ1-6; the D gene is possibly TRBD1 (5 bases). Germline CDR1 LNHNV, CDR2 YYDKDF (reference sequence). Trimming stripped 3 bases from V and 7 bases from J, with 13 bases between. The length of the CDR3 is 15 residues. The CDR3 sequence: CATSRRQGPNSPLHF. The DNA for the CDR3 is TGTGCCACCAGCAGGAGGCAGGGTCCGAATTCACCCCTCCACTTT.

J is TRBJ1-5 and V is TRBV28; 11 bases map to TRBD1. This CDR3 spans 15 amino acids. The V gene end was trimmed by 8 bases and the J gene end by 1 base; junction bases not matched to a gene: 4. Germline values: CDR1 MDHEN, CDR2 SYDVKM. CDR3 region: CASGGQGASNQPQHF. The CDR3 coding sequence is TGTGCCAGCGGCGGACAGGGGGCGAGCAATCAGCCCCAGCATTTT.

Here the CDR3 reads CASSGILQRHEQYF. The CDR3 DNA is TGTGCCAGCAGTGGAATCCTGCAGCGCCACGAGCAGTACTTC. The chain uses TRBV25-1 and TRBJ2-7; D is uncertain. The CDR3 covers 14 residues. CDR1 and CDR2 (germline): MGHDK, SYGVNS. V was clipped by 4 bases and J by 5 bases, with 15 bases between them.

The chain links TRBV7-9 to TRBJ1-6; the D gene is possibly TRBD1 (6 bases). CDR1 is SEHNR and CDR2 is FQNEAQ in the germline V gene (reference sequence). CDR3 length: 15 amino acids. Between the trimmed V and J ends, which lost 5 bases and 5 bases, there was a span of 13 bases. The CDR3 bases are TGTGCCAGCAGCCTCACAACAGGGAATAATTCACCCCTCCACTTT. Amino acid sequence: CASSLTTGNNSPLHF.

This clonotype appeared once. One end of the junction varies from germline; a read error may be responsible. The J gene is TRBJ2-3, the V gene TRBV7-3, with D possibly being TRBD2 (6 bases). This CDR3 spans 15 amino acids. Germline CDR1 SGHTA, CDR2 FQGTGA. CDR3 loop: CAGSLSPGGTDTQYF. In DNA form, the CDR3 reads TGTGCCGGCAGCTTGTCCCCGGGAGGCACAGATACGCAGTATTTT.

In this sample, this clonotype turned up a few times. The rearrangement joins TRBV19 to TRBJ1-5; D gene uncertain. Germline CDR1 LNHDA, CDR2 SQIVND (reference sequence). V lost 7 bases and J lost 6, with 10 bases in between. This CDR3 spans 12 amino acids. The CDR3 nucleotides are TGTGCCAGTACCTCGGACGTTCAGCCCCAGCATTTT. It translates to CASTSDVQPQHF.

The chain links TRBV5-1 to TRBJ1-3, with 8 positions matching TRBD1. The CDR3 spans 14 residues. Germline-derived CDR1 and CDR2 are SGHRS and YFSETQ. Germline trimming cut 5 bases from V and 2 bases from J; bases unmatched to any gene: 3. This CDR3 reads CASRAGGPGNTIYF. Here the CDR3 DNA reads TGCGCCAGCAGGGCAGGGGGCCCTGGAAACACCATATATTTT.

The chain recombines TRBV11-2 with TRBJ2-2; 11 bases line up with TRBD2. Germline V gives CDR1 SGHAT, CDR2 FQNNGV. With V trimmed by 4 bases and J by 7 bases, 8 bases remained unmatched. The CDR3 totals 16 residues. The CDR3 loop reads CASSSPGLAALGELFF. The CDR3 region has the DNA TGTGCCAGCAGCTCCCCGGGACTAGCGGCCCTCGGGGAGCTGTTTTTT.

This clonotype was seen repeatedly, ten times or more. The chain recombines TRBV6-1 with TRBJ2-2; 9 nucleotides agree with TRBD2. CDR1 and CDR2 (germline): MNHNS, SASEGT. V shed 2 bases, J shed 4 bases, and the junction held 5 bases outside the gene matches. The CDR3 runs to 16 residues. The CDR3 region has the DNA TGTGCCAGCAGTGAAAGGCCTAGCGGGGTCACCGGGGAGCTGTTTTTT. Amino acids: CASSERPSGVTGELFF.

At least ten counts were recorded for this clonotype. V is TRBV30 and J is TRBJ1-1, with D tentatively TRBD1 (5 bases). Germline CDR1 reads GTSNPN; CDR2 reads SVGIG (reference sequence). The CDR3 runs to 14 residues. With 5 bases removed from V and 1 base from J, the gap between germline ends came to 14 bases. CDR3 residues: CAWGVPGPNTEAFF. Written as DNA, the CDR3 is TGTGCCTGGGGAGTGCCGGGACCGAACACTGAAGCTTTCTTT.

The chain carries TRBV9 and TRBJ2-3; no reliable D call. The CDR3 is 13 amino acids. Germline CDR1 and CDR2: SGDLS and YYNGEE. V was cut by 0 bases and J by 5 bases, with 7 bases left in between. The CDR3 DNA sequence: TGTGCCAGCAGCGTAGGCCAGCAAGATACGCAGTATTTT. Translating it yields CASSVGQQDTQYF.

In this sample, this clonotype turned up a few times. The chain carries TRBV30 and TRBJ2-2; 7 bases align to TRBD1. The CDR3 sequence is 14 residues long. Germline CDR1 GTSNPN, CDR2 SVGIG (reference sequence). V gave up 3 bases and J gave up 1 base; unmatched junction bases: 2. The CDR3 here is CAWRDRRNTGELFF. The CDR3 DNA sequence: TGTGCCTGGAGGGACAGGAGGAACACCGGGGAGCTGTTTTTT.

The chain couples TRBV5-1 to TRBJ2-7, with unresolved D. The CDR3 runs 11 residues. Trimming removed 0 bases at V and 7 bases at J, with 5 bases between. Germline loops: CDR1 SGHRS, CDR2 YFSETQ. The CDR3 sequence: CASSLGREQYF. In DNA, the CDR3 is TGCGCCAGCAGCTTGGGGCGTGAGCAGTACTTC. Filled out from reference TRBV5-1 and TRBJ2-7, the complete variable domain reads KAGVTQTPRYLIKTRGQQVTLSCSPISGHRSVSWYQQTPGQGLQFLFEYFSETQRNKGNFPGRFSGRQFSNSRSEMNVSTLELGDSALYLCASSLGREQYFGPGTRLTVT.

There are many counts of this clonotype. The chain has TRBV2 and TRBJ2-5; 7 bases map to TRBD2. The germline V gene has CDR1 SNHLY and CDR2 FYNNEI. V was clipped by 6 bases and J by 4 bases; unmatched bases: 5. There are 13 residues in the CDR3. As DNA, the CDR3 is TGTGCCAGCAGGGGCGGGAGCAGAGAGACCCAGTACTTC. This gives the protein CASRGGSRETQYF.

This clonotype has just a few counts. The CDR3 DNA reads TGTGCCAGCTCCCCTAAGCGGGGGACCTACAATGAGCAGTTCTTC. It is translated as CASSPKRGTYNEQFF. The gene calls are TRBV18 and TRBJ2-1; TRBD2 agrees at 8 bases. The CDR3 extends over 15 amino acids. The junction had 6 bases not matched to a gene; V was cut back by 6 bases and J by 2 bases. Germline V CDR1 and CDR2: KGHSH, LQKENI.

This clonotype was found a few times. This rearrangement joins TRBV7-2 to TRBJ2-7, with D possibly matching TRBD2 (6 bases). Germline V gene lookup returns CDR1 SGHTA and CDR2 FQGNSA. The CDR3 contains 13 residues. Trimming took 4 bases from V and 2 from J, leaving 9 bases between them. For the CDR3, the DNA is TGTGCCAGCAGCTCAAGGAGGGCCTACGAGCAGTACTTC. Its protein product is CASSSRRAYEQYF.

This clonotype was observed at least ten times. V gene TRBV5-4 combines with J gene TRBJ1-5, with 9 positions matching TRBD1. Germline trimming cut 0 bases from V and 5 bases from J; bases unmatched to any gene: 0. The germline V gene encodes CDR1 SGHNT and CDR2 YYREEE (reference sequence). The CDR3 runs 14 residues. CDR3 sequence (DNA): TGTGCCAGCAGCTTGGGACAGGGGGATCAGCCCCAGCATTTT. Translation gives CASSLGQGDQPQHF. Using reference TRBV5-4 and TRBJ1-5 for the parts outside the CDR3, the full variable domain is ETGVTQSPTHLIKTRGQQVTLRCSSQSGHNTVSWYQQALGQGPQFIFQYYREEENGRGNFPPRFSGLQFPNYSSELNVNALELDDSALYLCASSLGQGDQPQHFGDGTRLSIL.

This chain's CDR3 is CASSRDLGTEKLFF. The CDR3 DNA is TGTGCCAGCAGTCGGGACCTTGGGACTGAAAAACTGTTTTTT. The chain links TRBV2 to TRBJ1-4, with a possible D match to TRBD1 (5 bases). The V end was cut by 5 bases, the J end by 7 bases, with 14 bases between. Looked up from germline, CDR1 is SNHLY and CDR2 is FYNNEI. This CDR3 spans 14 amino acids.

This clonotype showed up many times. The chain is built from TRBV27 and TRBJ1-4; D is unclear. V lost 5 bases to trimming and J lost 3 bases, with 19 bases between them. This CDR3 region has 17 residues. CDR1 and CDR2 (germline): MNHEY, SMNVEV (reference sequence). CDR3 coding DNA: TGTGCCAGCAGTAACGCGAAGGTCGGGTTGGCTAATGAAAAACTGTTTTTT. It specifies CASSNAKVGLANEKLFF.

This clonotype appeared a few times. The V call is TRBV29-1, the J call TRBJ1-1; D is undetermined. Germline V CDR1 and CDR2: SQVTM, ANQGSEA. The CDR3 is 13 amino acids. Trimming took 7 bases from V and 6 from J, leaving 18 bases between them. CDR3 sequence reads: CSAKKAPGAEAFF. For the CDR3, the DNA is TGCAGCGCTAAAAAGGCCCCAGGCGCTGAAGCTTTCTTT.

J is TRBJ2-7 and V is TRBV27, with 8 nucleotides matching TRBD2. CDR1 is MNHEY, CDR2 SMNVEV, per germline (reference sequence). The trim removed 5 bases at V and 4 bases at J, leaving 7 bases unmatched. CDR3 length: 14 amino acids. As DNA, the CDR3 is TGTGCCAGCAGTCAGCGGGAGAAGGGATACGAGCAGTACTTC. Translated, it gives CASSQREKGYEQYF.

This clonotype was found many times. V is TRBV20-1 and J is TRBJ2-7; tentatively, D is TRBD2 (5 bases). This CDR3 region has 13 residues. Germline V lookup: CDR1 DFQATT, CDR2 SNEGSKA (reference sequence). V was shortened by 5 bases and J by 2 bases, with 13 bases between the two germline ends. CDR3 sequence reads: CSADADGTYEQYF. As DNA, the CDR3 is TGCAGTGCTGACGCCGACGGGACCTACGAGCAGTACTTC.

This clonotype came up a few times. V and J are TRBV28 and TRBJ1-1; D gene uncertain. The CDR3 consists of 13 residues. The V end was cut by 6 bases, the J end by 1 base, with 9 bases between. The V gene's germline CDR1 is MDHEN and CDR2 SYDVKM. The CDR3 sequence: CASSPRRNTEAFF. The CDR3 nucleotides are TGTGCCAGCAGCCCTAGGAGGAACACTGAAGCTTTCTTT. The complete variable domain, with remaining parts taken from reference TRBV28 and TRBJ1-1, reads DVKVTQSSRYLVKRTGEKVFLECVQDMDHENMFWYRQDPGLGLRLIYFSYDVKMKEKGDIPEGYSVSREKKERFSLILESASTNQTSMYLCASSPRRNTEAFFGQGTRLTVV.

In DNA, the CDR3 is TGTGCCAGCCGCCCCTCCAGGGTGTCCTACAATGAGCAGTTCTTC. Its protein product is CASRPSRVSYNEQFF. V and J are TRBV6-5 and TRBJ2-1; D is perhaps TRBD1 (5 bases). V was clipped by 8 bases and J by 1 base, with 15 bases between them. Germline values: CDR1 MNHEY, CDR2 SVGAGI. CDR3 length: 15 residues.

The chain links TRBV12-3 or TRBV12-4 to TRBJ2-1, with TRBD2 identical over 7 bases. This CDR3 is built from 17 residues. Unmatched junction bases numbered 7, after V lost 2 bases and J lost 0 bases. The DNA for the CDR3 is TGTGCCAGCAGTTTAAGCCTACTAGCGCCCTCCTACAATGAGCAGTTCTTC. Protein sequence: CASSLSLLAPSYNEQFF.

This clonotype has a handful of counts. This chain joins TRBV9 and TRBJ1-1; tentatively, D is TRBD1 (6 bases). Trimming pared 3 bases from V and 5 bases from J, leaving 17 bases between. In germline, CDR1 is SGDLS, CDR2 YYNGEE. This CDR3 comprises 15 residues. In nucleotides, the CDR3 is TGTGCCAGCAGCGCGGGGACATCCGTAAGGACTGAAGCTTTCTTT. This codes for CASSAGTSVRTEAFF.

There are a few counts of this clonotype. The rearrangement links TRBV28 to TRBJ2-7, with D unresolved. The CDR3 contains 11 residues. V lost 8 bases and J lost 3, with 8 bases in between. Germline CDR1 MDHEN, CDR2 SYDVKM. The CDR3, as DNA: TGTGCCAGCGGAAAGGGCTACGAGCAGTACTTC. Amino acids: CASGKGYEQYF.

This clonotype has a handful of counts. The chain employs TRBV18 and TRBJ2-3; 7 bases fit TRBD1. Trimming at V came to 1 base and at J to 5 bases, leaving 9 bases not matched to a gene. Germline-derived CDR1 and CDR2 are KGHSH and LQKENI. This CDR3 comprises 16 residues. DNA of the CDR3: TGTGCCAGCTCACCACGGTGGACAGGCCAGGGAGATACGCAGTATTTT. Translated: CASSPRWTGQGDTQYF.